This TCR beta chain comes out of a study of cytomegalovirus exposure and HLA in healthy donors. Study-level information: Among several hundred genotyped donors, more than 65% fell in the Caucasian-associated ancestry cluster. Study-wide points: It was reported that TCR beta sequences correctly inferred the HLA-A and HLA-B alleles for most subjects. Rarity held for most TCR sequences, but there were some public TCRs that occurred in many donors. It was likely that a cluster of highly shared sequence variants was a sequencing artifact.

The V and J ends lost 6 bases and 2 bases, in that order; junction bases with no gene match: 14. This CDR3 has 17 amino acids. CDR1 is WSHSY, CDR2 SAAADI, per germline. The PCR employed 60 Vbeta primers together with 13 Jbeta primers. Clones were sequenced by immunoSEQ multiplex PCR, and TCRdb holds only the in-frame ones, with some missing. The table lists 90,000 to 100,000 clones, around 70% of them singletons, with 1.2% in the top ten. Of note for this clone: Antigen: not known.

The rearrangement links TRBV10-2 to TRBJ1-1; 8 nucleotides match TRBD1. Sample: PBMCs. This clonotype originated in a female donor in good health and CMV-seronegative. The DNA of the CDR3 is TGCGCCAGCAGGGACCCTTCATCCGGGACAGGTAACACTGAAGCTTTCTTT. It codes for CASRDPSSGTGNTEAFF.